The next 10 T cell receptor beta chains were all read from a single sample in a study of cytomegalovirus exposure and HLA in healthy donors. Researchers ran the PCR with 60 Vbeta and 13 Jbeta primers. Assay used: immunoSEQ multiplex PCR; TCRdb lists only in-frame clones, some missing. The sample records 130,000 or so clones, more than 55% being singletons. The sample was PBMCs. The source is a woman in her sixties or seventies in good health and CMV-seronegative.

The V gene is TRBV5-3, the J gene TRBJ1-5, with unresolved D. TRBV5-3 is filed as an ORF, its function uncertain. There are 14 residues in the CDR3. V was shortened by 5 bases and J by 0 bases, with 9 bases between the two germline ends. CDR3 nucleotide sequence: TGTGCCAGAAGGGCGGGCAGTAGCAATCAGCCCCAGCATTTT. Protein sequence: CARRAGSSNQPQHF.

The V call is TRBV20-1, the J call TRBJ2-5, with D possibly being TRBD1 (6 bases). CDR1 DFQATT and CDR2 SNEGSKA come from the germline V gene (reference sequence). The V end was cut by 4 bases, the J end by 4 bases, with 7 bases between. This CDR3 spans 11 amino acids. This CDR3 is CSAKQGETQYF. CDR3 nucleotides: TGCAGTGCTAAACAGGGAGAGACCCAGTACTTC.

The rearrangement uses TRBV7-3 and TRBJ1-2, with D unclear. V gave up 5 bases and J gave up 7 bases, with 14 bases separating them. Per germline, CDR1 SGHTA and CDR2 FQGTGA. This CDR3 is built from 13 residues. The CDR3 DNA reads as TGTGCCAGCAGCCCAAGGGTCCGGGGTGGCTACACCTTC. Translation: CASSPRVRGGYTF.

This sequence joins TRBV7-3 and TRBJ2-5, with TRBD1 matching 9 bases. Germline values: CDR1 SGHTA, CDR2 FQGTGA. The CDR3 runs to 16 residues. V trimming: 5 bases; J trimming: 5 bases; junction bases outside the gene matches: 12. Here the CDR3 DNA reads TGTGCCAGCAGCCGCTACCCCCGAGGACAGGGGGAGACCCAGTACTTC. It encodes CASSRYPRGQGETQYF.

V is TRBV5-1 and J is TRBJ1-2, with 7 bases matching TRBD1. From germline, CDR1 is SGHRS and CDR2 YFSETQ. Unmatched junction bases numbered 12, after V lost 1 base and J lost 3 bases. This CDR3 is built from 17 residues. CDR3 nucleotide sequence: TGCGCCAGCAGCTTGATGACAGGGCGACCCGTGGACTATGGCTACACCTTC. Translation: CASSLMTGRPVDYGYTF.

The chain employs TRBV7-2 and TRBJ2-7; 7 nucleotides agree with TRBD2. J was trimmed by 5 bases and V by 1 base; bases with no gene match: 2. Germline CDR1 reads SGHTA; CDR2 reads FQGNSA. The CDR3 is made up of 13 amino acids. CDR3 nucleotides: TGTGCCAGCAGCTTAGTGGGAGGGAACGAGCAGTACTTC. This translates into CASSLVGGNEQYF.

J is TRBJ2-7 and V is TRBV4-3, with D perhaps TRBD2 (7 bases). The CDR3 runs 15 residues. The V end lost 0 bases, the J end lost 3 bases, and 12 bases lay between the germline ends. Looked up from germline, CDR1 is LGHNA and CDR2 is YSLEER. Here the CDR3 reads CASSQEGGADYEQYF. As DNA, the CDR3 is TGCGCCAGCAGCCAAGAGGGGGGGGCGGACTACGAGCAGTACTTC.

This clone was recorded many times. The chain recombines TRBV13 with TRBJ1-1; D ambiguous. The CDR3 has 13 amino acids. Trimming took off 0 bases at V and 4 bases at J, with 6 bases between the two ends. The germline CDR1 and CDR2 sequences are PRHDT and FYEKMQ (reference sequence). The CDR3 loop is CASSLGRSTEAFF. CDR3 nucleotides: TGTGCCAGCAGCTTAGGACGGAGCACTGAAGCTTTCTTT.

The rearrangement uses TRBV7-9 and TRBJ2-7, with D possibly being TRBD1 (8 bases). Germline V gene sequence: CDR1 SEHNR, CDR2 FQNEAQ (reference sequence). Trimming shortened V by 2 bases and J by 7 bases, and 18 bases separated the two germline ends. The CDR3 covers 15 residues. The CDR3 region is CASSLIGNRGGEQYF. The CDR3 DNA reads TGTGCCAGCAGCTTAATAGGGAACAGGGGGGGTGAGCAGTACTTC.

This clone has a handful of counts. Other DNA sequences in this specimen translate into the identical CDR3. This chain links TRBV6-1 with TRBJ2-7; possibly TRBD2 for D (6 bases). The V gene lost 2 bases and the J gene lost 2 bases, with 13 bases spanning the gap. The CDR3 is 15 amino acids. In germline, CDR1 is MNHNS, CDR2 SASEGT. The CDR3 spells CASSELGGSTYEQYF. The CDR3 nucleotides are TGTGCCAGCAGTGAACTTGGAGGGAGCACCTACGAGCAGTACTTC.